These T cell receptor beta chains were read from a single sample in a study of T cells after yellow fever vaccination. MiXCR was run by TCRdb on the 5' RACE reads, yielding one entry per CDR3 protein. The sample consists of around 530,000 distinct CDR3 sequences, around 16% of them appearing once. Material: PBMCs, obtained more than 4 days after the first yellow fever vaccination. These receptors all come from a man aged 18 to 29 who received the YFV17D yellow fever vaccine. The CDR3 runs from the conserved cysteine through the conserved F or W.

cdr3_aa	j_call	v_call
CASSLLGNTGELFF	TRBJ2-2	TRBV12-3/TRBV12-4
CASNKQGTSTDTQYF	TRBJ2-3	TRBV5-1
CASGGPYEQYF	TRBJ2-7	TRBV5-1
CASSDPTGGLPDEQFF	TRBJ2-1	TRBV7-2
CASSLAGTGGRIAYGYTF	TRBJ1-2	TRBV5-6
CASSGRGETEAFF	TRBJ1-1	TRBV6-1
CASSLGTSLNNEQFF	TRBJ2-1	TRBV11-3
CASSLSTGGVYNEQFF	TRBJ2-1	TRBV5-1
CASSLAWGGGLYQPQHF	TRBJ1-5	TRBV28
CASSLGQYYGYTF	TRBJ1-2	TRBV7-2
CSANHPYGGSYNEQFF	TRBJ2-1	TRBV20-1
CASSSQGGSNQPQHF	TRBJ1-5	TRBV7-2
CASSLGGAGGYNEQFF	TRBJ2-1	TRBV11-2
CASSPGLAGLETQYF	TRBJ2-5	TRBV7-9
CASSRGLAGSTDTQYF	TRBJ2-3	TRBV5-4
CASSESSAGTGELFF	TRBJ2-2	TRBV10-1
CASSQGVGQLTLQETQYF	TRBJ2-5	TRBV4-3
CASSDDPGKELFF	TRBJ1-4	TRBV7-8
CASSPHGGQNTEAFF	TRBJ1-1	TRBV7-3
CASSQQWDRGYEQYF	TRBJ2-7	TRBV7-9
CASRTGQGLHSPLHF	TRBJ1-6	TRBV7-9
CASQAHGRFDTEAFF	TRBJ1-1	TRBV27
CASSDRTGPDTQYF	TRBJ2-3	TRBV9
CASSLVPGELFF	TRBJ2-2	TRBV5-1
CASSLSLAGGGQFF	TRBJ2-1	TRBV12-3/TRBV12-4
CASSSDRGQNEKLFF	TRBJ1-4	TRBV18
CASSIQTAGYGYTF	TRBJ1-2	TRBV7-8
CASSLEGATGYTF	TRBJ1-2	TRBV5-5
CAIKETSGGASDTQYF	TRBJ2-3	TRBV10-3
CASRAGSFVETQYF	TRBJ2-5	TRBV5-1
CASSLDRGQTGYTF	TRBJ1-2	TRBV7-2
CASSPRRGSAKAFF	TRBJ1-1	TRBV6-1
CASSLSQGAFFRSYNEQFF	TRBJ2-1	TRBV5-6
CASSSSATGTDTQYF	TRBJ2-3	TRBV5-1
CASSSGDTTNSPLHF	TRBJ1-6	TRBV7-3
CAISREGRDEAFF	TRBJ1-1	TRBV10-3
CASSYSAGAGGPAGELFF	TRBJ2-2	TRBV6-5
CASSLGGTSDTQYF	TRBJ2-3	TRBV5-1
CASSQEEGRIGTEAFF	TRBJ1-1	TRBV4-3
CASSFLAEGHTGELFF	TRBJ2-2	TRBV12-3/TRBV12-4
CASSWGTGGYGETQYF	TRBJ2-5	TRBV5-1
CASSPLLDSLQETQYF	TRBJ2-5	TRBV4-1
CASSWGQAYGYTF	TRBJ1-2	TRBV5-1
CSARGGAPKNIQYF	TRBJ2-4	TRBV20-1
CATSDGGGRNEQFF	TRBJ2-1	TRBV24-1
CASSYTLNEQFF	TRBJ2-1	TRBV7-9
CSARDRVGYGYTF	TRBJ1-2	TRBV20-1
CASSVEGGGETQYF	TRBJ2-5	TRBV9
CASSQGPQGTDTQYF	TRBJ2-3	TRBV4-2